This T cell receptor (beta chain) was sequenced for a study of shared clonotypes between healthy human individuals (dated by TCRdb to about 2020). Concerning the study at large: The cohort comprised two women and a few men aged 18 to 49 years. Each donor's leukapheresis produced roughly between roughly 0.85 and 9.5 billion PBMCs. To estimate repertoire size and how much clonotypes are shared between individuals, the study performed deep sequencing of blood TCR repertoires from roughly five healthy adults. For each donor, three plates each were used for CD4 naive and CD4 memory, two plates were used for CD8 naive, and one plate was used for CD8 memory. To increase sequencing depth and limit assay-specific biases, different laboratories used diverse techniques to prepare libraries and sequence TCR repertoires. The study at large found these results: Based on pairwise subsampling, the degree of clonotype sharing among donors was expected to be affected by sequencing depth. Naive subsets generally had larger estimated clonotype richness than memory subsets did. Compared with non-shared clonotypes, the clonotypes found in all four sorted-subset donors had higher generation probabilities. Rarefaction of sorted-subset datasets indicated incomplete sequencing despite the large sequencing depth. Sampling was limited to blood, and TCR repertoires in tissue likely differ from TCR repertoires in blood. When several donors were compared, the shared fraction of clonotypes was around 5.1% for naive CD4, around 4% for naive CD8, 2% to 2.5% for memory CD4, and around 0.4% for memory CD8. The genetic and exposure-history diversity represented was limited by the small number of donors.

The germline V gene (reference sequence) sets CDR1 to LNHNV and CDR2 to YYDKDF. V drops 0 bases and J drops 6 bases, leaving 9 bases in between. The CDR3 has 14 amino acids, counting the end cysteine and phenylalanine. Just the 42-base CDR3 DNA is kept, in frame starting at base 1. On this clone itself: Its antigen is unknown. Base qualities are not provided; no much larger clone lies one nucleotide away. Other DNA sequences in this specimen translate into the identical CDR3.

TCR CDR3 regions were amplified from genomic DNA by multiplex PCR using the deep immunoSEQ assay. Extracted genomic DNA from each cell subset was distributed evenly across all wells of several immunoSEQ 96-well plates, and each plate was treated as a replicate. For sorted subsets, 150 to 200 ng genomic DNA, equal to 30,000 or so T cell genomes, was loaded into each replicate PCR. The purified libraries were quantified using a Qubit 3.0 fluorometer, sized with a Bioanalyzer 2100, and then quantified again using the KAPA Library Quantification kit. A separate single-read 150-cycle Illumina NextSeq 550 flow cell was used to sequence each immunoSEQ 96-well plate. In the paper's pipeline: Because the immunoSEQ output included only junctional sequences and no quality scores, the filtering could not be the same as the filtering used for full-length reads. Sequences were annotated with PyIR, a Python wrapper for IgBLAST v1.9, and V/J genes and CDR3 were assigned using IMGT germline references. Reads were removed for weak V/J assignments (E-value above 1e-6), missing CDR3, stop codons, out-of-frame junctions, or ambiguous translated residues. V3J clonotypes were defined as sequences sharing an identical inferred V gene, J gene, and CDR3 amino acid sequence. To compute the percentage overlap between repertoires, the number of shared unique clonotypes was divided by the size of the smaller repertoire. Three approaches were used to assess repertoire richness: RTK rarefaction, the Chao1 estimator, and Recon v2.1 estimates of unobserved clonotypes. Generation probabilities were computed with OLGA for all TCRbeta clonotypes obtained by the gDNA method from a few donors. TCRdb re-hosts the immuneACCESS table, in-frame sequences only. Its copies lack some clones; in the studies checked, an unresolved V gene accounts for under half of them, and the cause for the rest is not known. V and J calls and clone size are those listed in that table; D and trimming were worked out from the DNA. The sample profile shows millions of clones; just over 90% of them were found once. Roughly 0.15% of the sample is in the top ten clones.

Donors were healthy HIV-negative adults with no recently reported acute infections or vaccinations. Every donor was a Caucasian adult living in Nashville, Tennessee, USA. CD4+ T cells were enriched by magnetic negative selection, after which naive cells were positively selected on CD45RA and the negative fraction was taken as the memory subset. After blood collection by leukapheresis, PBMCs were isolated using Ficoll-Histopaque density gradient centrifugation and then cryopreserved in the vapor phase of liquid nitrogen. Analytical flow cytometry was used to check the purity and quantity of every magnetically sorted T cell population. Each sorted fraction had its genomic DNA isolated and then quantified by UV absorbance on a Nanodrop 2000c.

This receptor chain uses TRBV15 and TRBJ1-5; TRBD1 is a weak D gene call, 5 bases matching. This TCR came from a man aged 18 to 35 in good health. Sequencing was carried out using naive CD4+ T cells sorted from blood. Interpreted using the paper, the cell subset or site label stands for: CD45RA+ positively selected. The DNA sequence reads TGTGCCACCAGCAGAGATCCGGGGGGTCAGCCCCAGCATTTT. Its protein reads: CATSRDPGGQPQHF.